The present TCR beta chain was sequenced within a study of cytomegalovirus exposure and HLA in healthy donors. Clones were sequenced by immunoSEQ multiplex PCR, and TCRdb holds only the in-frame ones, with some missing. The sample lists approximately 270,000 clones; nearly 90% were seen once. The germline V gene has CDR1 SGHTA and CDR2 FQGNSA. This CDR3 spans 16 amino acids. Deletions cut 5 bases from V and 0 bases from J, with 13 bases between. This sequence joins TRBV7-2 and TRBJ2-2; the D gene is possibly TRBD1 (6 bases). The sequence was collected from a woman under 30 in good health and CMV-seronegative. Sequencing was carried out using PBMCs. The CDR3 DNA follows: TGTGCCAGCAGCGCGACAGGAGGCGCGAACACCGGGGAGCTGTTTTTT. Translated, it gives CASSATGGANTGELFF. The variable domain in full, with the rest retrieved from reference TRBV7-2 and TRBJ2-2, is GAGVSQSPSNKVTEKGKDVELRCDPISGHTALYWYRQSLGQGLEFLIYFQGNSAPDKSGLPSDRFSAERTGGSVSTLTIQRTQQEDSAVYLCASSATGGANTGELFFGEGSRLTVL.